The next 12 T cell receptor beta chains were all read from a single sample in a study of control samples from healthy donors and cancer patients. Generated by immunoSEQ multiplex PCR, the TCRdb table keeps only in-frame clones and is missing some. The sample has around 80,000 clones, around nine tenths seen once. Sequencing input: blood. The receptor source for this set is a woman aged 45-65 years in good health.

The rearrangement links TRBV6-5 to TRBJ1-2; 9 nucleotides line up with TRBD1. The CDR3 has 15 amino acids. Germline assignment: CDR1 MNHEY and CDR2 SVGAGI. With V trimmed by 2 bases and J by 4 bases, 5 bases remained unmatched. CDR3 residues: CASSYRDRDTYGYTF. The CDR3 DNA sequence: TGTGCCAGCAGTTACCGGGACAGGGACACCTATGGCTACACCTTC.

The chain recombines TRBV7-9 with TRBJ1-4, with D possibly TRBD1 on 5 matching bases. Germline V CDR1 and CDR2: SEHNR, FQNEAQ (reference sequence). The CDR3 extends over 14 amino acids. V was trimmed by 5 bases and J by 4 bases, leaving 11 bases between them. CDR3 sequence (DNA): TGTGCCAGCAGCGTGGGACGGAATAATGAAAAACTGTTTTTT. Its translation: CASSVGRNNEKLFF.

V is TRBV5-6 and J is TRBJ2-4; no clear D. The CDR3 consists of 14 residues. From germline, CDR1 is SGHDT and CDR2 YYEEEE. The V and J ends lost 0 bases and 5 bases respectively, with 9 bases between them. CDR3 region: CASSLGGGENIQYF. In DNA form, the CDR3 reads TGTGCCAGCAGCTTGGGAGGTGGGGAAAACATTCAGTACTTC.

The chain couples TRBV19 to TRBJ2-1, with TRBD2 identical over 13 bases. The germline CDR1 and CDR2 sequences are LNHDA and SQIVND (reference sequence). V trimming: 6 bases; J trimming: 5 bases; junction bases outside the gene matches: 7. The CDR3 length is 16 residues. The CDR3, as DNA: TGTGCCAGTAGAGACCCCGGGACTAGCGGGAACAATGAGCAGTTCTTC. This sequence encodes CASRDPGTSGNNEQFF.

This chain connects TRBV10-3 to TRBJ2-2; a possible D gene is TRBD1 (6 bases). The ends were cut back, 10 bases at V and 6 bases at J, with 18 bases in the middle. The CDR3 sequence is 14 residues long. Per germline, CDR1 ENHRY and CDR2 SYGVKD. CDR3 DNA: TGTGCCAAAAGCGGCCAGGGGACGCCCGGGGAGCTGTTTTTT. Its protein product is CAKSGQGTPGELFF.

This rearrangement joins TRBV9 to TRBJ1-1; possibly TRBD1 for D (6 bases). The CDR3 is 15 residues long. Germline CDR1 reads SGDLS; CDR2 reads YYNGEE. V gave up 4 bases and J gave up 0 bases, with 13 bases separating them. The chain's CDR3 is CASSRPQGLNTEAFF. For the CDR3, the DNA is TGTGCCAGCAGCCGTCCACAGGGATTGAACACTGAAGCTTTCTTT.

This chain connects TRBV29-1 to TRBJ2-1; 7 bases align to TRBD2. Germline lookup yields CDR1 SQVTM and CDR2 ANQGSEA. CDR3 size: 15 residues. Trimming cost V 1 base and J 4 bases; bases outside gene matches: 7. In DNA, the CDR3 is TGCAGCGTTGAAGGGGATCGCGGGGGATACAATGAGCAGTTCTTC. Translated, it gives CSVEGDRGGYNEQFF.

The V gene is TRBV18, the J gene TRBJ1-1, with 11 bases identical to TRBD1. Germline CDR1 and CDR2: KGHSH and LQKENI. V trimming: 1 base; J trimming: 2 bases; junction bases outside the gene matches: 6. This CDR3 is 17 amino acids long. The chain's CDR3 is CASSPLRTGGSNTEAFF. In nucleotides, the CDR3 is TGTGCCAGCTCACCACTCCGGACAGGGGGCTCTAACACTGAAGCTTTCTTT.

The rearrangement uses TRBV4-2 and TRBJ2-7; the match to TRBD2 covers 9 bases. This CDR3 is built from 14 residues. Germline CDR1 LGHNA, CDR2 YNFKEQ. V lost 3 bases, J lost 4 bases, and 4 bases stayed unmatched. Here the CDR3 DNA reads TGTGCCAGCAGCCAGCGCGGGGGGGCTTACGAGCAGTACTTC. Its protein is CASSQRGGAYEQYF.

The gene calls are TRBV2 and TRBJ1-4; D gene ambiguous. The V gene lost 6 bases and the J gene lost 8 bases, with 10 bases spanning the gap. The CDR3 consists of 12 residues. Germline-derived CDR1 and CDR2 are SNHLY and FYNNEI. The CDR3 region is CASRAALEKLFF. The CDR3 coding sequence is TGTGCCAGCAGGGCGGCGCTGGAAAAACTGTTTTTT.

The chain is built from TRBV2 and TRBJ2-6; D is undetermined. The V gene lost 4 bases and the J gene lost 4 bases, with 8 bases spanning the gap. The germline V gene has CDR1 SNHLY and CDR2 FYNNEI. The CDR3 is made up of 14 amino acids. CDR3 bases: TGTGCCAGCAGTGGGCTTTCAGGGGCCAACGTCCTGACTTTC. Encoded protein: CASSGLSGANVLTF.

The chain employs TRBV7-2 and TRBJ2-7; 9 bases agree with TRBD2. The ends lost 3 bases at V and 7 bases at J; junction bases unmatched: 4. The CDR3 contains 13 residues. Germline V CDR1 and CDR2: SGHTA, FQGNSA. CDR3 coding DNA: TGTGCCAGCAGCTTTACCCTAGCGGGGGAGCAGTACTTC. Its translation is CASSFTLAGEQYF.